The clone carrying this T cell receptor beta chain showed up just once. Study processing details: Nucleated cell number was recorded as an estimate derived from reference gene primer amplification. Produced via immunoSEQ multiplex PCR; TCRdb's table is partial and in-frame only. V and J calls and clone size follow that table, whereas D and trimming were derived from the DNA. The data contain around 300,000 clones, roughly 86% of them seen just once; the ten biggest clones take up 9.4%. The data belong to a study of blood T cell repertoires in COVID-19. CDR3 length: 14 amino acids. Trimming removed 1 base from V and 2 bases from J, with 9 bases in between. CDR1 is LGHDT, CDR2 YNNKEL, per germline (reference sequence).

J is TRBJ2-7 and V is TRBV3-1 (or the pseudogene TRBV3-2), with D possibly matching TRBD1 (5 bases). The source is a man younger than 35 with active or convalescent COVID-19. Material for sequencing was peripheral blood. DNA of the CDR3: TGTGCCAGCAGCCAAGGGACACCACCCTACGAGCAGTACTTC. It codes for CASSQGTPPYEQYF.